This note documents a single T cell receptor (beta chain) sequence. Its antigen is unknown. This record comes from a study of cytomegalovirus exposure and HLA in healthy donors. General study points: Reported results showed that the classifier diagnosed cytomegalovirus status with high specificity and sensitivity.

Researchers ran the PCR with 60 Vbeta and 13 Jbeta primers. Using immunoSEQ multiplex PCR, the repertoire was profiled, and TCRdb retains in-frame clones only, with some absent. The profile covers 150,000 to 200,000 clones, with about four fifths appearing a single time and approximately 1.6% taken by the ten largest. CDR3 length equals 15 residues. This chain uses TRBV21-1 with TRBJ2-7; TRBD2, as called in the table, went unchecked against the DNA. TRBV21-1 is given as a pseudogene. The sample was PBMCs. This receptor was identified in a man aged 35 to 55 in good health and CMV-seropositive. Written as DNA, the CDR3 is TGTGCCAGCAGCAAACCGGCCCGGGTCTACTACGAGCAGTACTTC. Translation gives CASSKPARVYYEQYF.